These T cell receptor beta chains were read from a single sample in a study of regulatory T cells in long-lasting Graves disease. TCRdb ran MiXCR on the multiplex PCR reads and lists one entry per CDR3 protein. Of some 230,000 distinct CDR3 sequences listed, about 16% were seen once; the top ten hold around 20%. The input for sequencing was peripheral blood mononuclear cells (PBMCs), taken at new diagnosis, from a patient treated with antithyroid drugs. The receptors stem from a female donor with Graves disease. The CDR3 runs from the conserved cysteine through the conserved F or W. The D gene is left open where the match is weak. Clone size, where shown, is once, few, many, or a class for clones that have expanded.

d_call | j_call | clone_size | v_call | cdr3_nt | cdr3_aa
- | TRBJ2-1 | many | TRBV12-3/TRBV12-4 | TGTGCCAGCAGTGCCGAAGCTAATGAGCAGTTCTTC | CASSAEANEQFF
- | TRBJ1-1 | many | TRBV10-3 | TGTGCCATCAGCGAGGGGGAGAACACTGAAGCTTTCTTT | CAISEGENTEAFF
TRBD1 | TRBJ1-2 | many | TRBV2 | TGTGCCAGCAGCCGGGGACAGGGGGCCTATGGCTACACCTTC | CASSRGQGAYGYTF
- | TRBJ2-2 | many | TRBV5-1 | TGTGCCAGCAGCTTAGGGGTCGGGGAGCTGTTTTTT | CASSLGVGELFF
TRBD1 | TRBJ1-5 | many | TRBV24-1 | TGTGCCACCAGTGATGGGACAGTCCGTCGGCCCCAGCATTTT | CATSDGTVRRPQHF
TRBD1 | TRBJ2-1 | - | TRBV6-2/TRBV6-3 | TGTGCCAGCAGCAAGACAGGGGGTGGGTACAATGAGCAGTTCTTC | CASSKTGGGYNEQFF
TRBD2 | TRBJ2-1 | many | TRBV12-5 | TGTGCTAGTGGCCACGGACTAGCGGGAGTCAATGAGCAGTTCTTC | CASGHGLAGVNEQFF
- | TRBJ2-3 | many | TRBV29-1 | TGCAGCGTTGAGTCGGGGGATACGCAGTATTTT | CSVESGDTQYF
TRBD2 | TRBJ2-1 | few | TRBV4-1 | TGCGCCAGCAGGCCCGGACTAGCGGCTGAATACAATGAGCAGTTCTTC | CASRPGLAAEYNEQFF
- | TRBJ2-4 | - | TRBV3-1 | TGTGCCAGCAGCCAGGGGGGAGAAAACATTCAGTACTTC | CASSQGGENIQYF
- | TRBJ1-2 | many | TRBV24-1 | TGTGCCACCAGTGATGGGGGTAACTATGGCTACACCTTC | CATSDGGNYGYTF
TRBD1 | TRBJ2-5 | many | TRBV6-1 | TGTGCCAGCAGTCCAACCGGGACAGGGCCAGGGGAGACCCAGTACTTC | CASSPTGTGPGETQYF
- | TRBJ2-2 | many | TRBV20-1 | TGCAGTGCTAGTGGGCAGGGGTTTGACACCGGGGAGCTGTTTTTT | CSASGQGFDTGELFF
- | TRBJ1-4 | - | TRBV18 | TGTGCCAGCTCACCGATACAGGATCCAACTAATGAAAAACTGTTTTTT | CASSPIQDPTNEKLFF
- | TRBJ2-7 | many | TRBV6-5 | TGTGCCAGCAGTTGGGCCCCCGGCCGGTCCTACGAGCAGTACTTC | CASSWAPGRSYEQYF
TRBD1 | TRBJ1-2 | many | TRBV6-1 | TGTGCCAGCAGTGAAGCGTACAGGGGGCGAGGCTACACCTTC | CASSEAYRGRGYTF
TRBD1 | TRBJ2-5 | few | TRBV20-1 | TGCAGTGCTAGAGGACAGGGGTGGCAAGAGACCCAGTACTTC | CSARGQGWQETQYF
- | TRBJ2-7 | many | TRBV24-1 | TGTGCCACCAGTGACGCAGGGCACTACGAGCAGTACTTC | CATSDAGHYEQYF
- | TRBJ2-7 | many | TRBV14 | TGTGCCAGCAGCCAAGTAAGGGGGGGCGAGCAGTACTTC | CASSQVRGGEQYF
TRBD1 | TRBJ1-4 | many | TRBV19 | TGTGCCAGTAGGCCGGGACAGGGAACACTCAGGGGTGAAAAACTGTTTTTT | CASRPGQGTLRGEKLFF
TRBD1 | TRBJ1-4 | many | TRBV2 | TGTGCCAGCAGTGTGGACAGGGACGGTGAAAAACTGTTTTTT | CASSVDRDGEKLFF
- | TRBJ2-1 | many | TRBV20-1 | TGCAGTGCTAGAGTTGGGGAATCCTACAATGAGCAGTTCTTC | CSARVGESYNEQFF
- | TRBJ2-1 | many | TRBV27 | TGTGCCAGCAGTTTGGGGGGCCTCGGATACAATGAGCAGTTCTTC | CASSLGGLGYNEQFF
TRBD1 | TRBJ2-5 | many | TRBV18 | TGTGCCAGCTCACCTCCTTCACACAGGGGGCCAGAGACCCAGTACTTC | CASSPPSHRGPETQYF
TRBD2 | TRBJ2-1 | many | TRBV24-1 | TGTGCACTACATTCAAGCGGGAGTGTTTTCAATGAGCAGTTCTTC | CALHSSGSVFNEQFF
- | TRBJ2-3 | - | TRBV11-2 | TGTGCCAGCAGCTTTATGGAGGCCAGCACAGATACGCAGTATTTT | CASSFMEASTDTQYF
- | TRBJ2-3 | - | TRBV24-1 | TGTGCCACCAGTGATGTGGGGGCGCGGGGCACAGATACGCAGTATTTT | CATSDVGARGTDTQYF
TRBD1 | TRBJ2-2 | - | TRBV4-1 | TGCGCCAGCAGCCTCCGGGACAGGGGCACCGGGGAGCTGTTTTTT | CASSLRDRGTGELFF
TRBD2 | TRBJ2-1 | many | TRBV11-2 | TGTGCCAGCAGCCCCCTAGGGACTAGCGGGAGAATGGTGTACAATGAGCAGTTCTTC | CASSPLGTSGRMVYNEQFF
- | TRBJ2-3 | many | TRBV15 | TGTGCCACCAGCATCGATGCAGATACGCAGTATTTT | CATSIDADTQYF
- | TRBJ2-1 | many | TRBV4-3 | TGCGCCAGCAGCCCCAGCAGAGGCGACGGAAACAATGAGCAGTTCTTC | CASSPSRGDGNNEQFF
TRBD1 | TRBJ1-6 | few | TRBV14 | TGTGCCAGCAGCCAGGGCAGGGGGCGATCACCCCTCCACTTT | CASSQGRGRSPLHF
TRBD2 | TRBJ2-2 | many | TRBV9 | TGTGCCAGCAGCGACAGCGGGAGGGCCGACACCGGGGAGCTGTTTTTT | CASSDSGRADTGELFF
TRBD2 | TRBJ2-5 | - | TRBV20-1 | TGCAGTGCTTCGTCACTAGCGGGTGGTGGAGAGACCCAGTACTTC | CSASSLAGGGETQYF
- | TRBJ1-1 | - | TRBV5-6 | TGTGCCAGCAGCTTGCTTTCCGGGGAGGGAGGTGTTTGGGCTTTCTTT | CASSLLSGEGGVWAFF
- | TRBJ1-3 | - | TRBV7-6 | TGTGCCAGCAGCCAACAACAGACAGGCAACTCTGGAAACACCATATATTTT | CASSQQQTGNSGNTIYF
TRBD1 | TRBJ2-6 | many | TRBV3-1 | TGTGCCAGCAGACGACAGGGTTCTGGGGCCAACGTCCTGACTTTC | CASRRQGSGANVLTF
TRBD2 | TRBJ2-1 | many | TRBV6-7 | TGTGCCAGCAGTCGACTAGCGGGAGGGCCGAGCTCCTACAATGAGCAGTTCTTC | CASSRLAGGPSSYNEQFF
- | TRBJ2-5 | many | TRBV20-1 | TGCAGTGCTAGATCGGCCCAGGGACACCAAGAGACCCAGTACTTC | CSARSAQGHQETQYF
- | TRBJ1-2 | many | TRBV12-3/TRBV12-4 | TGTGCCAGCAGTCTTCTGGAAGGCTACACCTTC | CASSLLEGYTF
TRBD2 | TRBJ2-7 | many | TRBV7-9 | TGTGCCAGCAGCTCTCTCCTGACTAGCGGGAGCTCCTACGAGCAGTACTTC | CASSSLLTSGSSYEQYF
- | TRBJ2-1 | many | TRBV7-9 | TGTGCCAGCACCTTTAGCCTGAGCTCCTACAATGAGCAGTTCTTC | CASTFSLSSYNEQFF
- | TRBJ2-7 | many | TRBV5-1 | TGCGCCAGCAGCCCGGCCATGGGGCTGGGTGAGCAGTACTTC | CASSPAMGLGEQYF
- | TRBJ2-7 | - | TRBV6-1 | TGTGCCAGCAGGCGGGGCCCCTACGAGCAGTACTTC | CASRRGPYEQYF
- | TRBJ1-2 | many | TRBV12-3/TRBV12-4 | TGTGCCAGCAGCCTCCGTGGGTTGGGTATCAGTACTGGCTACACCTTC | CASSLRGLGISTGYTF
- | TRBJ2-7 | - | TRBV9 | TGTGCCAGCAGCGTAGAGGGGACCTACGAGCAGTACTTC | CASSVEGTYEQYF
- | TRBJ1-2 | - | TRBV2 | TGTGCCAGCAGGGACAGAAAGGACCCTAACTATGGCTACACCTTC | CASRDRKDPNYGYTF
- | TRBJ1-3 | many | TRBV28 | TGTGCCAGCAGTCCTCCTGGGGGAAACACCATATATTTT | CASSPPGGNTIYF
- | TRBJ2-7 | - | TRBV10-3 | TGTGCCATCAGTGGGTCTGGGACATCCTACGAGCAGTACTTC | CAISGSGTSYEQYF
TRBD1 | TRBJ1-1 | many | TRBV3-1 | TGTGCCAGCAGCCAAGGACATGGACAGGGGAACACTGAAGCTTTCTTT | CASSQGHGQGNTEAFF